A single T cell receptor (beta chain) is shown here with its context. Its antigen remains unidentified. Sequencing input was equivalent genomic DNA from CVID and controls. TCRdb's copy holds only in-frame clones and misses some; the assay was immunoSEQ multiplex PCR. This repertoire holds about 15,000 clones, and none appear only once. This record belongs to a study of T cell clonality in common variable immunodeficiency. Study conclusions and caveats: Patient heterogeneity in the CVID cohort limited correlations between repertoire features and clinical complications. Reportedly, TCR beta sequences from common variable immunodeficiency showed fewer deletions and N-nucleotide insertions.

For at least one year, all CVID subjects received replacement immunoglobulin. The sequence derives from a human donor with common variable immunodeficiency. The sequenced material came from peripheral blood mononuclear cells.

The CDR3 bases that were read are TGTGCCCGGAAACCCGGGACAGCGATTACCTACGAG. This translates into CARKPGTAITYE. The entire CDR3 reads CARKPGTAITYEQYF. The V and J genes are TRBV30 and TRBJ2-7; TRBD1 matches at 7 bases. The read comes to an end 3 residues before the CDR3 does, leaving the germline J gene to fill in the end. CDR1 and CDR2 (germline): GTSNPN, SVGIG (reference sequence). The CDR3 loop spans 15 amino acids. Trimming cost V 8 bases and J 2 bases; bases outside gene matches: 15.